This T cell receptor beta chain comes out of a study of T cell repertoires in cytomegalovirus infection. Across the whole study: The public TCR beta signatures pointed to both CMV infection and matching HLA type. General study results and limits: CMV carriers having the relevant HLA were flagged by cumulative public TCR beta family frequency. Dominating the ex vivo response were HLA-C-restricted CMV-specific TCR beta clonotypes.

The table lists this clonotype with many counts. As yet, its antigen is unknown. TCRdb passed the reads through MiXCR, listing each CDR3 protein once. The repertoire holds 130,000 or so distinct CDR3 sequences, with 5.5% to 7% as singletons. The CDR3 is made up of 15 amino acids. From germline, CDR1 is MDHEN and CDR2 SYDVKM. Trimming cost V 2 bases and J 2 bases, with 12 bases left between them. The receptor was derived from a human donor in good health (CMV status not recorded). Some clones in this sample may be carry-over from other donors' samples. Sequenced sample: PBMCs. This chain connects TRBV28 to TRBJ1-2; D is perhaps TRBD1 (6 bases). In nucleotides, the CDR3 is TGTGCCAGCAGTTTACGACCGACAGGCAACTATGGCTACACCTTC. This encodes CASSLRPTGNYGYTF.